This T cell receptor (beta chain) originates from a study of blood T cells in healthy people across ages. A second about 7 to 11 cycle PCR used barcoded and J-beta primers. Via MiXCR, TCRdb re-called the 5' RACE reads, giving one row per CDR3 protein. The sample lists fewer than 2,000,000 distinct CDR3 sequences; about 39% were seen once. Extraction yielded at least 6 micrograms of total RNA per sample. The sample was blood. The clonotype originates from a human donor in good health.

CDR3 nucleotide sequence: TGTGCCAGCAGCCAACCTGGGGGCCCAAATGAAAAACTGTTTTTT. Its translation is CASSQPGGPNEKLFF. The gene calls are TRBV28 and TRBJ1-4, with D possibly TRBD1 on 6 matching bases. Germline CDR1 MDHEN, CDR2 SYDVKM. V was clipped by 6 bases and J by 5 bases, with 16 bases between them. This CDR3 region has 15 residues. The entire variable domain, with the rest obtained from reference TRBV28 and TRBJ1-4, is as follows: DVKVTQSSRYLVKRTGEKVFLECVQDMDHENMFWYRQDPGLGLRLIYFSYDVKMKEKGDIPEGYSVSREKKERFSLILESASTNQTSMYLCASSQPGGPNEKLFFGSGTQLSVL.